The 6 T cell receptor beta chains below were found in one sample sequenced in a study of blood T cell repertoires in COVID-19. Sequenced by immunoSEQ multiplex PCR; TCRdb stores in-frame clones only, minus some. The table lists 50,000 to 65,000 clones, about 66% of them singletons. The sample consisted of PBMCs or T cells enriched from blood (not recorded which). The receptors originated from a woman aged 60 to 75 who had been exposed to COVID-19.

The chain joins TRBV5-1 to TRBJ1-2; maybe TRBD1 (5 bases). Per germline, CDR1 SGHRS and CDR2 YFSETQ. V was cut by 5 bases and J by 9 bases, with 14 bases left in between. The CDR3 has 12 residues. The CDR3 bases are TGCGCCAGCAGTTCAGGGCTTACGAGCTACACCTTC. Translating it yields CASSSGLTSYTF.

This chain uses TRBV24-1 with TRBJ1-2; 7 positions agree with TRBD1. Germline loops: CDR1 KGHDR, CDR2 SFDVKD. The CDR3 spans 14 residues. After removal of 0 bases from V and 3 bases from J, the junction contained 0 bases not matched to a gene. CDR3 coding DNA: TGTGCCACCAGTGATTTGGACAGGGACTATGGCTACACCTTC. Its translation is CATSDLDRDYGYTF.

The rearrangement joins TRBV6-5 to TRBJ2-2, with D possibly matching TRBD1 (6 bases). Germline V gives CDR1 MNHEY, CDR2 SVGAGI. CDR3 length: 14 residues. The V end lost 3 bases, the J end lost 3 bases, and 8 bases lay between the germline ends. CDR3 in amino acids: CASSYTGYTGELFF. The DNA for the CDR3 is TGTGCCAGCAGTTATACAGGGTACACCGGGGAGCTGTTTTTT.

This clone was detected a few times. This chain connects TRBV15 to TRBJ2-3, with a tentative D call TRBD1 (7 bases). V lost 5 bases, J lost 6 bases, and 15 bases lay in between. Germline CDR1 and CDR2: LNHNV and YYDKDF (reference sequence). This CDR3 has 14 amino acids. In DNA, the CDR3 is TGTGCCACCAGCGACGGCGGGACAGCCGATACGCAGTATTTT. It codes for CATSDGGTADTQYF.

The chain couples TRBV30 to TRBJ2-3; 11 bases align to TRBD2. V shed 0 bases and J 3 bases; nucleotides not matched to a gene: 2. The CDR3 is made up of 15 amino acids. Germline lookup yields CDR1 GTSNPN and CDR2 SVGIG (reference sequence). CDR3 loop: CAWSVLAGVTDTQYF. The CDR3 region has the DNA TGTGCCTGGAGTGTACTAGCGGGGGTAACAGATACGCAGTATTTT.

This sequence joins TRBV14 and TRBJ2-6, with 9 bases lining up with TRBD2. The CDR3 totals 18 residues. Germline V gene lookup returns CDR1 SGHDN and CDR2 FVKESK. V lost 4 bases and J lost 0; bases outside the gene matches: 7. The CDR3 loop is CASSPRAGGISGANVLTF. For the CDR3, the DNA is TGTGCCAGCAGCCCCCGAGCGGGAGGCATCTCTGGGGCCAACGTCCTGACTTTC.